This TCR beta chain is from a study of blood T cell repertoires in COVID-19. This clone was found once. Other DNA sequences within the sample encode an identical CDR3. Source study methods: Researchers report that nucleated cell counts were estimated from reference gene primer amplification. Profiled with immunoSEQ multiplex PCR; TCRdb holds only in-frame clones, not every one. V, J and clone size are those of that table, while D and trimming were read from the DNA. The sample consists of about 190,000 clones, around 90% of them appearing once. Between the trimmed V and J ends, which lost 0 bases and 0 bases, there was a span of 6 bases. The CDR3 runs to 16 residues. Germline assignment: CDR1 KGHSH and CDR2 LQKENI.

This rearrangement joins TRBV18 to TRBJ1-6; D unclear. The receptor was derived from a man aged 45 to 65 with acute or convalescent COVID-19. Input material: peripheral blood. As DNA, the CDR3 is TGTGCCAGCTCACCACCAGGGAGCTCCTATAATTCACCCCTCCACTTT. Residues: CASSPPGSSYNSPLHF.